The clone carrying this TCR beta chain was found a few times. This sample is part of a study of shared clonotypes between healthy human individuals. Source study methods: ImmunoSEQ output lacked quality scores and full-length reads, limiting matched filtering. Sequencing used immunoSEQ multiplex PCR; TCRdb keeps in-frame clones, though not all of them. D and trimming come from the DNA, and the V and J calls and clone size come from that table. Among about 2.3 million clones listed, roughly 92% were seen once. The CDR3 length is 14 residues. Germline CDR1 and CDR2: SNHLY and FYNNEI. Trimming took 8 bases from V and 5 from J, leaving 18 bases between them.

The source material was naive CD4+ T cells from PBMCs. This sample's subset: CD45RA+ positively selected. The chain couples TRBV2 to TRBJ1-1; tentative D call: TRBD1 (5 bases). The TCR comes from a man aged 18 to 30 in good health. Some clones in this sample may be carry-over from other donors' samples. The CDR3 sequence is CASGSSGIRTEAFF. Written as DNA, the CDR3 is TGTGCCAGCGGCTCATCAGGGATCCGGACTGAAGCTTTCTTT.